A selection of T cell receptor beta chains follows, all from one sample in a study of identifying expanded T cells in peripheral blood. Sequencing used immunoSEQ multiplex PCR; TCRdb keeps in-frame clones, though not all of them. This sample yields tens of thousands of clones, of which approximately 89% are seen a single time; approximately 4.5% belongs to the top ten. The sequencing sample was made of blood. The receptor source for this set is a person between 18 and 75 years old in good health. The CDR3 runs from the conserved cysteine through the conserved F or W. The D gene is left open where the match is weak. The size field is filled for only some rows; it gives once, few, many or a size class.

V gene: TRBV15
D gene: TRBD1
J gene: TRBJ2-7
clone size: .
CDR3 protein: CATSRDGPGQGGTLGRYF
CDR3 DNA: TGTGCCACCAGCAGAGATGGGCCGGGACAGGGGGGGACCCTGGGGAGGTACTTC

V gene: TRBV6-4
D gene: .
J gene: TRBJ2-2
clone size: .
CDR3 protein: CASSDSTTGELFF
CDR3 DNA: TGTGCCAGCAGTGACTCGACTACCGGGGAGCTGTTTTTT

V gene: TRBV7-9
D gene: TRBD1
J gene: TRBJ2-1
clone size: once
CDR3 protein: CASSFDRGWEQFF
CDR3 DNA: TGTGCCAGCAGCTTTGACAGGGGGTGGGAGCAGTTCTTC

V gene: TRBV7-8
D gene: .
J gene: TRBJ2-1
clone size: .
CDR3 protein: CASTYWRDGNNEQFF
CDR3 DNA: TGTGCCAGCACTTATTGGCGGGACGGAAACAATGAGCAGTTCTTC

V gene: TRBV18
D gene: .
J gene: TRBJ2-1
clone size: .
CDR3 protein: CASSPGGSSYNEQFF
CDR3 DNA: TGTGCCAGCTCACCAGGGGGATCCTCCTACAATGAGCAGTTCTTC

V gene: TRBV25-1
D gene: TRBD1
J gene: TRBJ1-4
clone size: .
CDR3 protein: CASRPRQGDVEKLFF
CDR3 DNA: TGTGCCAGCAGACCTAGACAGGGGGACGTTGAAAAACTGTTTTTT

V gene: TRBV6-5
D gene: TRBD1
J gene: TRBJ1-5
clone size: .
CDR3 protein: CASSPDRNQPQHF
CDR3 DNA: TGTGCCAGCAGTCCGGACAGGAATCAGCCCCAGCATTTT

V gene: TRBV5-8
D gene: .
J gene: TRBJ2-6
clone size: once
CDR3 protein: CASSRWGTGANVLTF
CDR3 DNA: TGTGCCAGCAGCCGCTGGGGGACGGGGGCCAACGTCCTGACTTTC

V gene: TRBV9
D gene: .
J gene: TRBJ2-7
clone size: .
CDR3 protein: CASSVGGGLDEQYF
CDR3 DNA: TGTGCCAGCAGCGTAGGAGGGGGGCTCGACGAGCAGTACTTC

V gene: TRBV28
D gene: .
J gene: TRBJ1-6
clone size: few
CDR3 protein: CASSSPGPGSPLHF
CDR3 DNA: TGTGCCAGCAGTTCGCCGGGACCCGGTTCACCCCTCCACTTT

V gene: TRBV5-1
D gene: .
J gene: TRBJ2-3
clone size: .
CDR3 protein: CASSVDTDTQYF
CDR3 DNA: TGCGCCAGCAGCGTGGACACAGATACGCAGTATTTT

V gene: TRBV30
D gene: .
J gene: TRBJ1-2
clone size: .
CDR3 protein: CAWSEWGGYTF
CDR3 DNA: TGTGCCTGGAGTGAATGGGGAGGCTACACCTTC

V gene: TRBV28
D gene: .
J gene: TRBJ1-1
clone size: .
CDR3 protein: CASSPPGGLATEAFF
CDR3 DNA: TGTGCCAGCAGCCCGCCCGGGGGGCTTGCGACTGAAGCTTTCTTT

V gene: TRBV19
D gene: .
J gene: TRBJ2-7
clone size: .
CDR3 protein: CASQEYYEQYF
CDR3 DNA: TGTGCCAGTCAGGAATACTACGAGCAGTACTTC

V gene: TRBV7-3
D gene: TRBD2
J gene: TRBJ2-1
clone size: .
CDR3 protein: CASSLNGLVKYNEQFF
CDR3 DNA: TGTGCCAGCAGCTTAAACGGACTAGTTAAATACAATGAGCAGTTCTTC

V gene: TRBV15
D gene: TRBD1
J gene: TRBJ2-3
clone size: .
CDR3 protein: CATSPGQGATDTQYF
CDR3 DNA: TGTGCCACCAGTCCGGGACAGGGGGCCACAGATACGCAGTATTTT

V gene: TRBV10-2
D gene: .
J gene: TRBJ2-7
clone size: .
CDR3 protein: CASSVGDPPYEQYF
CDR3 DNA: TGCGCCAGCAGTGTCGGCGACCCCCCCTACGAGCAGTACTTC

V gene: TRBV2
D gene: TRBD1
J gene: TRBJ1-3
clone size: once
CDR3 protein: CASSETGPLSGNTIYF
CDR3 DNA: TGTGCCAGCAGTGAGACAGGGCCGCTTTCTGGAAACACCATATATTTT

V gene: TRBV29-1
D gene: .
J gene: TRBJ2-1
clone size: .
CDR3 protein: CSVASDSSYNEQFF
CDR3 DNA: TGCAGCGTCGCGTCCGACAGCTCCTACAATGAGCAGTTCTTC

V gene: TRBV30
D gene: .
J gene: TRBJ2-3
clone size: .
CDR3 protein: CAWSEAWGTDTQYF
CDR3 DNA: TGTGCCTGGAGCGAGGCTTGGGGCACAGATACGCAGTATTTT

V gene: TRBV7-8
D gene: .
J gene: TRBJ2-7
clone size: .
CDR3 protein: CASSRTETSYEQYF
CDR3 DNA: TGTGCCAGCAGCCGCACGGAGACTAGTTACGAGCAGTACTTC

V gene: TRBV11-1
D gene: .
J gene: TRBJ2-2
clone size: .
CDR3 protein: CASSFGGVDTGELFF
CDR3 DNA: TGTGCCAGCAGCTTCGGGGGAGTGGACACCGGGGAGCTGTTTTTT

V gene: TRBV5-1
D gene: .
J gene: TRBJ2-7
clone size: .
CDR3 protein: CASRRRGTDYEQYF
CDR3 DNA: TGCGCCAGCAGAAGGAGGGGGACGGACTACGAGCAGTACTTC

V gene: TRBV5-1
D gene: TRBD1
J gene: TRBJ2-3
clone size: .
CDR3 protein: CASSTGQAGDTQYF
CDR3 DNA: TGCGCCAGCAGCACGGGACAGGCAGGAGATACGCAGTATTTT

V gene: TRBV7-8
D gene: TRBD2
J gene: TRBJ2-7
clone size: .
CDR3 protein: CASSLGTLAGGYEQYF
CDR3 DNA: TGTGCCAGCAGCTTAGGAACCCTAGCGGGGGGCTACGAGCAGTACTTC

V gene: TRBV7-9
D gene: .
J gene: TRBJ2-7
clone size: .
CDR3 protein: CASTSDGSYEQYF
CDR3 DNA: TGTGCCAGCACCTCGGACGGATCCTACGAGCAGTACTTC

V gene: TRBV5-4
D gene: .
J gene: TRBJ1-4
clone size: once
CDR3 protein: CASSEQGPTNEKLFF
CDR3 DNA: TGTGCCAGCAGCGAACAGGGACCAACTAATGAAAAACTGTTTTTT

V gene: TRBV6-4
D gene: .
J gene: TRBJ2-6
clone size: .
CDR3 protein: CASSDSTGSGANVLTF
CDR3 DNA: TGTGCCAGCAGTGACTCTACAGGTTCCGGGGCCAACGTCCTGACTTTC

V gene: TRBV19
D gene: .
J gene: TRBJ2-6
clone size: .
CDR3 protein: CASSISGAGANVLTF
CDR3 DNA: TGTGCCAGTAGTATTTCAGGGGCTGGGGCCAACGTCCTGACTTTC

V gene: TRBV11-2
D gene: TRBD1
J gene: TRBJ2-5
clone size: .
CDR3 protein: CASSTRTGGVGTQYF
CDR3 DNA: TGTGCCAGCAGCACCCGGACAGGGGGCGTAGGGACCCAGTACTTC

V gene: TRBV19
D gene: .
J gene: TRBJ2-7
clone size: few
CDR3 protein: CASSIGRPYEQYF
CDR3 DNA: TGTGCCAGTAGTATCGGACGACCCTACGAGCAGTACTTC

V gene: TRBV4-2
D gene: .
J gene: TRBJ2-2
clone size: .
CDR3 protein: CASSQRPGTTNTGELFF
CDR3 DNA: TGTGCCAGCAGCCAGAGGCCCGGGACAACGAACACCGGGGAGCTGTTTTTT

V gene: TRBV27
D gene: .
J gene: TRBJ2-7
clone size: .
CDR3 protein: CASILRGGNSYEQYF
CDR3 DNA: TGTGCCAGCATTCTCCGGGGTGGGAACTCCTACGAGCAGTACTTC

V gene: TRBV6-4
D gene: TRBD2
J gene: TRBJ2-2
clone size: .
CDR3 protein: CASSALAGGASTGELFF
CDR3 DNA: TGTGCCAGCAGCGCTCTCGCCGGGGGGGCAAGCACCGGGGAGCTGTTTTTT

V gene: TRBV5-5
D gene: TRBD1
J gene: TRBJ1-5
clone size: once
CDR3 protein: CASSLVGTGEQPQHF
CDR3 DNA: TGTGCCAGCAGCTTGGTGGGGACAGGGGAGCAGCCCCAGCATTTT

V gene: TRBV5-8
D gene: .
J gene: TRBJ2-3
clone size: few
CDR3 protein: CASSSQGPIRRMQYF
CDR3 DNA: TGTGCCAGCAGCTCTCAGGGGCCAATTCGGAGAATGCAGTATTTT

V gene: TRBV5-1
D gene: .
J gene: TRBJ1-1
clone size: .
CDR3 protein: CASSFSTRGETEAFF
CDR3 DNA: TGCGCCAGCAGCTTCTCAACCAGGGGAGAGACTGAAGCTTTCTTT

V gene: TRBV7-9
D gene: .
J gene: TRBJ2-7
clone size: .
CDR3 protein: CASTGGSAYEQYF
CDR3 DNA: TGTGCCAGCACCGGGGGTTCGGCCTACGAGCAGTACTTC

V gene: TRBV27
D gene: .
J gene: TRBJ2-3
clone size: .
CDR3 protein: CASSAGGPPDTQYF
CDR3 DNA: TGTGCCAGCAGCGCCGGGGGCCCCCCAGATACGCAGTATTTT

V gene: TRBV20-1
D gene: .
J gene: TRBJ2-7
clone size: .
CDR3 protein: CSARDTHEQYF
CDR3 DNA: TGCAGTGCTAGAGACACCCACGAGCAGTACTTC

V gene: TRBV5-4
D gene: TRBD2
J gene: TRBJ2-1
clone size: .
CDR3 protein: CASSRATSGVYNEQFF
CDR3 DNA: TGTGCCAGCAGCCGCGCTACTAGCGGGGTCTACAATGAGCAGTTCTTC

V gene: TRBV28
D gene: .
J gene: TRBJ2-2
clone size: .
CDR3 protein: CATRWAGELFF
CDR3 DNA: TGTGCCACCAGGTGGGCCGGGGAGCTGTTTTTT

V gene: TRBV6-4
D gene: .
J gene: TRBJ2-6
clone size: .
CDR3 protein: CASSDSTSGANVLTF
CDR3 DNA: TGTGCCAGCAGTGACTCAACCTCTGGGGCCAACGTCCTGACTTTC

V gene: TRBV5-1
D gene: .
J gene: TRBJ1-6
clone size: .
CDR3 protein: CASSLRVSHNSPLHF
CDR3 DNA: TGCGCCAGCAGCTTGCGAGTCTCCCATAATTCACCCCTCCACTTT

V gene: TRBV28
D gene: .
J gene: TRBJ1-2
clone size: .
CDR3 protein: CASTVPSTDTYGYTF
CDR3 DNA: TGTGCCAGCACCGTCCCCTCCACAGACACATATGGCTACACCTTC

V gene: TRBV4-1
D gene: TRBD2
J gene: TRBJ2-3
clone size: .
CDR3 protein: CASSQVLQTSASTDTQYF
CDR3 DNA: TGCGCCAGCAGCCAAGTCCTCCAGACTAGCGCTAGCACAGATACGCAGTATTTT

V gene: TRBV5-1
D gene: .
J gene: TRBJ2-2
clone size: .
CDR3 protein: CASSLDRNTGELFF
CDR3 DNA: TGCGCCAGCAGCTTGGACAGGAACACCGGGGAGCTGTTTTTT

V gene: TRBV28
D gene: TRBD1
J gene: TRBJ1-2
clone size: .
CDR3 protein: CASSFGTATFYGYTF
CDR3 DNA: TGTGCCAGCAGTTTCGGGACAGCAACCTTTTATGGCTACACCTTC

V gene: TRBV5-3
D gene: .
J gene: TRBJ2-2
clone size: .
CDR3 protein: CARSLHAGGELFF
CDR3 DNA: TGTGCCAGAAGCCTACATGCGGGCGGGGAGCTGTTTTTT

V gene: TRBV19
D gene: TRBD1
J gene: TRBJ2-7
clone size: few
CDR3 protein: CASSDSTGQTGVEQYF
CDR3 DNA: TGTGCCAGTAGTGACTCGACGGGACAGACCGGGGTAGAGCAGTACTTC

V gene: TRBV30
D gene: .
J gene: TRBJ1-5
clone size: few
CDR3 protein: CAWSGDFMNQPQHF
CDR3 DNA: TGTGCCTGGAGTGGGGACTTCATGAATCAGCCCCAGCATTTT

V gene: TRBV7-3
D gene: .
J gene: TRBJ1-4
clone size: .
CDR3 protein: CASSLTQGEKLFF
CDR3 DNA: TGTGCCAGCAGCTTAACCCAAGGCGAAAAACTGTTTTTT

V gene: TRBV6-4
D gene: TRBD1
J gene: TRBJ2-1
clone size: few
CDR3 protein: CASSAGGSYNEQFF
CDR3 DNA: TGTGCCAGCAGTGCAGGGGGCTCCTACAATGAGCAGTTCTTC

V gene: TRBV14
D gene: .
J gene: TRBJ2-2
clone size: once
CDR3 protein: CASSQISRNTGELFF
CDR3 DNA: TGTGCCAGCAGCCAGATTTCCAGGAACACCGGGGAGCTGTTTTTT

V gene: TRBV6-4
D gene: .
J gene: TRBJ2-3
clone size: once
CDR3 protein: CASPIKRISTQYF
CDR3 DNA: TGTGCCAGCCCGATTAAGAGGATAAGTACGCAGTATTTT

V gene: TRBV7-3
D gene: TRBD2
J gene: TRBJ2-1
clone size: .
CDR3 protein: CASSLETSGPLSYNEQFF
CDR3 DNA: TGTGCCAGCAGCTTGGAGACTAGCGGGCCCCTCTCCTACAATGAGCAGTTCTTC